This section outlines one T cell receptor beta chain sequence together with its context. This clonotype was seen once. This receptor's antigen is unknown. Base qualities were left out, and no much larger clone turns up one base away. Just one read gives weak support. Relative to germline, V is missing 10 bases and J is missing 1 base, with 10 bases of the junction outside any gene match. Counted from cysteine to phenylalanine, this CDR3 has 15 amino acids. CDR3 DNA is the only sequence kept; it has 45 bases, read in frame from the first base. Looking up the germline V gene yields CDR1 MNHEY and CDR2 SVGEGT. The roughly 39 donors, aged roughly 6 to 95 years, were systemically healthy Caucasian individuals from Russia. Approximately 10 milliliters of peripheral blood were collected from each donor into EDTA-treated Vacutainer tubes. Ficoll-Paque density-gradient centrifugation was used to isolate PBMCs, with at least 6 million obtained per sample. Trizol reagent was used to extract total RNA from PBMCs, with at least 6 micrograms per sample. The percentages of naive CD45RAhigh/CD27high T cells were determined by flow cytometry on a PBMC aliquot from every donor.

The record originates from a study of blood T cells in healthy people across ages (dated by TCRdb to the mid-2010s). The study in broad terms: In model experiments, roughly one uniquely barcoded TCR beta cDNA molecule per two T cells was captured by template switching. The donors were split into four age groups: young (average about 16 years), middle-aged (roughly 42), aged (approximately 60) and long-lived (approximately 89). The study measured age-related changes in TCR beta repertoire diversity using deep sequencing normalized with unique cDNA molecular identifiers. To avoid experimental bias, donors of different ages were spread randomly across the sequencing lanes. For two donors (one aged 18 to 29 and one aged 80 or older), the study analyzed two additional independent replicas of 1 million unique cDNA reads from the same blood draw. General study outcomes and caveats: There was a strong correlation between observed TCR beta diversity and the percentage of naive T cells measured by flow cytometry. Since profiling was done on bulk unsorted PBMCs, naive and antigen-experienced compartments could not be conclusively compared. Estimates of total diversity based on one million sequenced T cells were considered lower bounds and underestimates. As age increased, observed TCR beta diversity per million T cells dropped in a roughly linear way, and a significant reduction was already evident by age 40. Because the CMV infection status of the donors was unknown, age-related changes in expanded clonotypes may potentially have been confounded. The long-lived group showed more naive CD4+ T cells, fewer expanded clones and increased TCR diversity than the aged group, suggesting age selection.

To prepare the library, 5' RACE was applied. Sequenced on an Illumina HiSeq 2500. A second PCR of about 6 to 12 cycles was run with a J-beta primer mix and a sample-barcoded 5' primer. A unique molecular identifier was introduced onto each TCR beta cDNA molecule by a template-switch 5' adaptor carrying 12 random nucleotides. Each sample yielded at least 3 million CDR3-containing paired-end reads. The Mint cDNA synthesis kit, primed by a TRBC-specific oligonucleotide, was used to synthesize first-strand cDNA from all RNA. All cDNA was treated with uracil-DNA glycosylase and then went through a first 18-cycle PCR with the universal primers M1SS and BC2_uni_R. The source study handled its data this way. Each sample was normalized by randomly selecting 1 million high-quality reads, each carrying a distinct molecular identifier. Reads sharing molecular identifiers were discarded rather than binned into consensus sequences. MiTCR, with a Q25 quality threshold and the strictest error-elimination algorithm, was used for CDR3 identification, clonotype clustering and error correction. Lower-bound total TCR beta diversity was estimated with a nonparametric unseen species model using Euler transformation. The public reads were reanalyzed by TCRdb: fastp trimming at Q25, MiXCR alignment, in-frame beta chains only. When rows share a CDR3 protein, they turn into one entry using the most common DNA and genes. Here the V and J calls rest on TCRdb's processing, not on the authors' analysis. Recorded for this sample are fewer than 1,000,000 distinct CDR3 sequences; about 42% of them occurred a single time. Clones ranked in the top ten supply 15% to 20% of the sample.

The chain is assembled from TRBV6-2 or TRBV6-3 and TRBJ2-3, with 8 middle bases fitting TRBD1. This sequence originates from a man aged 80 or over in good health. Material: blood. The CDR3 reads as follows: CATDGMTGGTDTQYF. The bases read TGTGCCACCGACGGGATGACAGGGGGCACAGATACGCAGTATTTT.